These 16 T cell receptor beta chains originate from one sample sequenced in a study of beta chain features in type 1 diabetes. As every portion of the isolated RNA was reverse transcribed, the sequencing read expressed TCRB transcripts. The method was immunoSEQ multiplex PCR; TCRdb's version includes in-frame clones alone and lacks a portion of them. The sample shows about 360,000 clones, roughly an eighth of them seen only once. The material sequenced was naive CD4+ T cells from blood. All receptors come from a man between 18 and 29 years old in good health.

The sample holds a few counts of this clone. This sequence joins TRBV11-2 and TRBJ2-2, with 7 bases lining up with TRBD1. The CDR3 runs 14 residues. Germline V gives CDR1 SGHAT, CDR2 FQNNGV. V lost 6 bases and J lost 4; bases outside the gene matches: 5. The CDR3 is CASREGQSTGELFF. Here the CDR3 DNA reads TGTGCCAGCAGAGAGGGACAGAGCACCGGGGAGCTGTTTTTT.

The genes are TRBV27 and TRBJ1-2; D is perhaps TRBD1 (6 bases). Germline CDR1 MNHEY, CDR2 SMNVEV (reference sequence). The CDR3 sequence is 16 residues long. V shed 0 bases and J shed 5 bases, with 16 bases lying between them. CDR3 in DNA: TGTGCCAGCAGTTTATCCTTGGACAGAGCCTGGTATGGCTACACCTTC. Its protein product is CASSLSLDRAWYGYTF.

The chain links TRBV7-9 to TRBJ1-3, with D tentatively TRBD1 (6 bases). Trimming pared 5 bases from V and 0 bases from J, leaving 8 bases between. The germline V gene encodes CDR1 SEHNR and CDR2 FQNEAQ (reference sequence). This CDR3 has 14 residues. The CDR3 sequence: CASSDRTSGNTIYF. The CDR3 DNA reads TGTGCCAGCAGCGACAGGACCTCTGGAAACACCATATATTTT.

This clone turned up a few times. The chain employs TRBV7-7 and TRBJ2-1, with D perhaps TRBD2 (6 bases). This CDR3 contains 13 residues. Trimming took off 5 bases at V and 7 bases at J, with 12 bases between the two ends. Germline CDR1 and CDR2: SSHAT and FNYEAQ (reference sequence). The CDR3 nucleotides are TGTGCCAGCAGCCCTTTCGGGGGTAATGAGCAGTTCTTC. Protein: CASSPFGGNEQFF.

J is TRBJ1-2 and V is TRBV5-6, with D possibly being TRBD1 (6 bases). Germline V gene sequence: CDR1 SGHDT, CDR2 YYEEEE. V lost 4 bases, J lost 8 bases, and 15 bases lay in between. The length of the CDR3 is 13 residues. The CDR3: CASSLTGFEGYTF. In DNA, the CDR3 is TGTGCCAGCAGCCTGACAGGATTTGAGGGCTACACCTTC.

This clone appeared a few times. The chain links TRBV27 to TRBJ1-2, with 12 bases aligning to TRBD1. Trimming took 5 bases from V and 8 from J; bases not matched to a gene: 12. The CDR3 loop spans 16 amino acids. Germline lookup yields CDR1 MNHEY and CDR2 SMNVEV (reference sequence). CDR3 loop: CASSRLPGQGARGYTF. The CDR3 DNA is TGTGCCAGCAGTCGTCTTCCGGGACAGGGGGCAAGGGGCTACACCTTC.

The rearrangement joins TRBV7-8 to TRBJ1-2; D gene ambiguous. This CDR3 region has 14 residues. Trimming took off 1 base at V and 4 bases at J, with 10 bases between the two ends. Per the germline V gene, CDR1 is SGHVS and CDR2 is FQNEAQ. The CDR3 loop is CASSLVSRFYGYTF. In DNA, the CDR3 is TGTGCCAGCAGCTTAGTTAGCAGATTCTATGGCTACACCTTC.

This chain connects TRBV6-6 to TRBJ2-7; D is possibly TRBD1 (6 bases). From germline, CDR1 is MNHNY and CDR2 SVGAGI (reference sequence). Between the trimmed V and J ends, which lost 3 bases and 6 bases, there was a span of 15 bases. The CDR3 loop spans 14 amino acids. The CDR3 nucleotides read TGTGCCAGCAGTTATTCACAGGGTCGGGGCGAGCAGTACTTC. It specifies CASSYSQGRGEQYF.

Only a few counts were recorded for this clone. This rearrangement joins TRBV9 to TRBJ2-5, with a weak D call TRBD2 (5 bases). V was shortened by 0 bases and J by 2 bases, with 5 bases between the two germline ends. The CDR3 spans 13 residues. Germline lookup yields CDR1 SGDLS and CDR2 YYNGEE. The CDR3 loop reads CASSVGEQETQYF. For the CDR3, the DNA is TGTGCCAGCAGCGTAGGGGAGCAAGAGACCCAGTACTTC.

The rearrangement joins TRBV9 to TRBJ1-1; D not certain. The CDR3 spans 13 residues. V was pared by 0 bases and J by 7 bases, with 10 bases between. Germline-derived CDR1 and CDR2 are SGDLS and YYNGEE. Written as DNA, the CDR3 is TGTGCCAGCAGCGTAGGTACGCGAGGTGAAGCTTTCTTT. Protein product: CASSVGTRGEAFF. Filled out from reference TRBV9 and TRBJ1-1, the complete variable domain reads DSGVTQTPKHLITATGQRVTLRCSPRSGDLSVYWYQQSLDQGLQFLIQYYNGEERAKGNILERFSAQQFPDLHSELNLSSLELGDSALYFCASSVGTRGEAFFGQGTRLTVV.

The V and J genes are TRBV7-2 and TRBJ2-1, with a possible D match to TRBD1 (6 bases). Germline V lookup: CDR1 SGHTA, CDR2 FQGNSA. The V and J ends lost 4 bases and 15 bases respectively, with 16 bases between them. There are 12 residues in the CDR3. The CDR3 loop reads CASSYPQGSPFF. The CDR3 DNA reads as TGTGCCAGCAGCTACCCTCAGGGGTCCCCGTTCTTC.

This chain uses TRBV5-1 with TRBJ2-1; 10 nucleotides match TRBD2. The CDR3 covers 15 residues. Per the germline V gene, CDR1 is SGHRS and CDR2 is YFSETQ. After removal of 4 bases from V and 6 bases from J, the junction contained 7 bases not matched to a gene. The CDR3 DNA reads as TGCGCCAGCAGCGAAAGGACTAGCGGACTCAATGAGCAGTTCTTC. Translating gives CASSERTSGLNEQFF.

The rearrangement joins TRBV18 to TRBJ2-7, with D possibly matching TRBD1 (5 bases). Trimming took off 1 base at V and 0 bases at J, with 10 bases between the two ends. CDR1 and CDR2 (germline): KGHSH, LQKENI. This CDR3 is built from 15 residues. CDR3 DNA sequence: TGTGCCAGCTCACCACGACAGATCGACTCCTACGAGCAGTACTTC. Its protein product is CASSPRQIDSYEQYF. Full variable domain (missing parts from reference TRBV18 and TRBJ2-7): NAGVMQNPRHLVRRRGQEARLRCSPMKGHSHVYWYRQLPEEGLKFMVYLQKENIIDESGMPKERFSAEFPKEGPSILRIQQVVRGDSAAYFCASSPRQIDSYEQYFGPGTRLTVT.

In DNA, the CDR3 is TGTGCCAGCACCAGGGGGGGGACAGGCTACAATGAGCAGTTCTTC. It specifies CASTRGGTGYNEQFF. This chain connects TRBV7-2 to TRBJ2-1, with a possible D match to TRBD1 (8 bases). This CDR3 is 15 amino acids long. The germline V and J ends were trimmed by 7 bases and 3 bases, with 16 bases remaining between them. From germline, CDR1 is SGHTA and CDR2 FQGNSA.

This clone was detected only a few times. The V gene is TRBV7-2, the J gene TRBJ1-5; 7 bases agree with TRBD1. The germline CDR1 and CDR2 sequences are SGHTA and FQGNSA. The V segment lost 3 bases and the J segment 8 bases; nucleotides outside the gene matches: 7. The CDR3 is made up of 14 amino acids. The CDR3 DNA is TGTGCCAGCAGCTTCCAGACAGGGACGGAGCCCCAGCATTTT. It yields the protein CASSFQTGTEPQHF. The whole variable domain, remainder taken from reference TRBV7-2 and TRBJ1-5, is GAGVSQSPSNKVTEKGKDVELRCDPISGHTALYWYRQSLGQGLEFLIYFQGNSAPDKSGLPSDRFSAERTGGSVSTLTIQRTQQEDSAVYLCASSFQTGTEPQHFGDGTRLSIL.

This clone was seen a handful of times. The chain employs TRBV6-1 and TRBJ2-5; maybe TRBD1 (6 bases). V lost 3 bases and J 5 bases, leaving 16 bases between the germline ends. This CDR3 is 15 amino acids long. In germline, CDR1 is MNHNS, CDR2 SASEGT. Written as DNA, the CDR3 is TGTGCCAGCAGTGAGGACAGACCGCCACGGGAGACCCAGTACTTC. It encodes CASSEDRPPRETQYF.